This record looks at one TCR beta chain sequence and its context. Sequencing was performed with immunoSEQ multiplex PCR; in TCRdb, only in-frame clones are kept and a portion is missing. The data contain just over 60,000 clones, roughly nine tenths of them singletons. The data are from a study of OX40 agonist ivuxolimab in advanced cancers. Per germline, CDR1 SEHNR and CDR2 FQNEAQ (reference sequence). The CDR3 is 14 amino acids. The ends were cut back, 2 bases at V and 3 bases at J, with 8 bases in the middle. The input for sequencing was CD4+ or CD8+ T cells sorted from blood, taken in a trial of the OX40 agonist ivuxolimab. The sequence came from an adult with an advanced solid tumor such as melanoma, head and neck, liver or kidney cancer. The genes are TRBV7-9 and TRBJ1-3; D perhaps matches TRBD1 (6 bases). CDR3 sequence (DNA): TGTGCCAGCAGCTTAAAGGGGGTTGGAAACACCATATATTTT. Its protein product is CASSLKGVGNTIYF.